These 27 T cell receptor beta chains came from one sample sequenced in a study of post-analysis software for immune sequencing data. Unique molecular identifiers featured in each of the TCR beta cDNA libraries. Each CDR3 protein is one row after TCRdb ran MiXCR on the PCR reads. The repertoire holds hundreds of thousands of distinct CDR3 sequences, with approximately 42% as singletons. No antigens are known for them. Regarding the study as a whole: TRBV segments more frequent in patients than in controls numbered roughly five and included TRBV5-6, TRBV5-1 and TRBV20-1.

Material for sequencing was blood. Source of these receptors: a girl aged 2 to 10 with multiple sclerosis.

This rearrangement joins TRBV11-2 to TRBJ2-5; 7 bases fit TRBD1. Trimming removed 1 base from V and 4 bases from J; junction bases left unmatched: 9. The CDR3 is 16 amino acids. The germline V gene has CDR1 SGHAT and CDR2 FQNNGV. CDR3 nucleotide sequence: TGTGCCAGCAGCTTAGGTTCGACAGGGTTCTCAGAGACCCAGTACTTC. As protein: CASSLGSTGFSETQYF.

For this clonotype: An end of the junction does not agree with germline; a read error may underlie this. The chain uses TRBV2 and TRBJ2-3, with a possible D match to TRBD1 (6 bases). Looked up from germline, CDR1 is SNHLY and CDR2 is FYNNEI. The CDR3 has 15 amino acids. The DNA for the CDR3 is TGTGTCAGCAGAAAGGGACACGGGGCGGCAGATACGCAGTATTTT. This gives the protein CVSRKGHGAADTQYF. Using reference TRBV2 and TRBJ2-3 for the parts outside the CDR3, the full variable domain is EPEVTQTPSHQVTQMGQEVILRCVPISNHLYFYWYRQILGQKVEFLVSFYNNEISEKSEIFDDQFSVERPDGSNFTLKIRSTKLEDSAMYFCVSRKGHGAADTQYFGPGTRLTVL.

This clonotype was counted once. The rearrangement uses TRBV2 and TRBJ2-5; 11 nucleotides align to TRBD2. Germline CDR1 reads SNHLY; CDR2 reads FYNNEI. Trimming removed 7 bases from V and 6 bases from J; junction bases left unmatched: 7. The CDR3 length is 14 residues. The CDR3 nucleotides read TGTGCCAGCATAGCGGGAGGGCGCGTAAAGACCCAGTACTTC. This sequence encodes CASIAGGRVKTQYF.

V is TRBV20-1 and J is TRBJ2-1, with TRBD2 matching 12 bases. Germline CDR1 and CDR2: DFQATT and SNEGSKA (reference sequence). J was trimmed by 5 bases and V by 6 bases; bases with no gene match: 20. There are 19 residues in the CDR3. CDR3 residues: CSARLLTSGSRLRDNEQFF. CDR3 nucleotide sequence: TGCAGTGCCCGACTTTTGACTAGCGGGAGTCGGTTACGGGACAATGAGCAGTTCTTC.

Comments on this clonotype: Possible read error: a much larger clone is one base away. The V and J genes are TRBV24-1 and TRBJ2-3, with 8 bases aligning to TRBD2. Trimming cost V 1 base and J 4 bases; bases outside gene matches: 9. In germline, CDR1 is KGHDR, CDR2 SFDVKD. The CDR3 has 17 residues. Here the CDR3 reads CATSDFLGGGTADTQYF. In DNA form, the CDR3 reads TGTGCCACCAGTGATTTTCTGGGCGGGGGGACCGCAGATACGCAGTATTTT.

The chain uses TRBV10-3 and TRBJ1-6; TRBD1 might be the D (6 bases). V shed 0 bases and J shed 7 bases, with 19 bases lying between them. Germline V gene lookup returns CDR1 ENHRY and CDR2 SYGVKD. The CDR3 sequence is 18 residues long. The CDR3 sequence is CAISESEQGWTRNSPLHF. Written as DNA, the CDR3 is TGTGCCATCAGTGAGTCGGAACAGGGTTGGACGAGAAATTCACCCCTCCACTTT.

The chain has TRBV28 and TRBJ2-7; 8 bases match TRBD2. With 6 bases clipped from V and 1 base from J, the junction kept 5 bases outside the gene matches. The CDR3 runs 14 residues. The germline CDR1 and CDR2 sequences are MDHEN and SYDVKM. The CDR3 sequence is CASRAGTRSYEQYF. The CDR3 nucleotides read TGTGCCAGCAGGGCCGGGACTAGGTCCTACGAGCAGTACTTC.

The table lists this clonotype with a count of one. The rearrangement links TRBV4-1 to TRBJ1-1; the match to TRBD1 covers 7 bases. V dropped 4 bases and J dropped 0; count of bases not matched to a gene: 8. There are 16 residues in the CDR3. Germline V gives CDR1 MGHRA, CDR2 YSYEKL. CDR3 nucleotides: TGCGCCAGCAGCCCCAGGGACAGCCTAATGAACACTGAAGCTTTCTTT. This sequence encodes CASSPRDSLMNTEAFF.

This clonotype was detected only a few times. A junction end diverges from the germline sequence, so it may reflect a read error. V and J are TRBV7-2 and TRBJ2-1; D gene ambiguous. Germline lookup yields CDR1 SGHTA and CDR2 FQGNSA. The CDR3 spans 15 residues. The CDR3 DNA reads TGTGCCAACAGCCCCTCGAGAGTCTCCTACAATGAGCAGTTCTTC. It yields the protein CANSPSRVSYNEQFF.

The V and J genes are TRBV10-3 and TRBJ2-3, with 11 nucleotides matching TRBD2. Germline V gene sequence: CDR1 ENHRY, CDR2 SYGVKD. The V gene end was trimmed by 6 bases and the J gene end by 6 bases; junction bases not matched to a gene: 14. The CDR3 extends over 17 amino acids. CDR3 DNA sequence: TGTGCCATCAGGAAACCGATTAGCGGGAGGGGTCCTGATACGCAGTATTTT. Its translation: CAIRKPISGRGPDTQYF.

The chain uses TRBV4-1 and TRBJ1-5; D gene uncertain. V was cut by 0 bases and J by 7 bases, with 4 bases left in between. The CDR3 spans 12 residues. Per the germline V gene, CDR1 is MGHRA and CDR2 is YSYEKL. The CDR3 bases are TGCGCCAGCAGCCAAGAAGGACAGCCCCAGCATTTT. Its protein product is CASSQEGQPQHF.

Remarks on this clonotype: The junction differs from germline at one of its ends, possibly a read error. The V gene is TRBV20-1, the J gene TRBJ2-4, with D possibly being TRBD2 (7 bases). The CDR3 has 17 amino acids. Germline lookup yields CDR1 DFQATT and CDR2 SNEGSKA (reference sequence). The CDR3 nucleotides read TGTAGTGCTAGTTCTGGGGGGGCGCGGTTAGCCAAAAACATTCAGTACTTC. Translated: CSASSGGARLAKNIQYF.

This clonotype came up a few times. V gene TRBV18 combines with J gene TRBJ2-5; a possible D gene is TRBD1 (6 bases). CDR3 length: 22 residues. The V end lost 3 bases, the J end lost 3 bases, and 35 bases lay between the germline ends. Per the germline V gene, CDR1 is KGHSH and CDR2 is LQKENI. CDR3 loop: CASSPPTGEDRLGQLGEETQYF. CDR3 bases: TGTGCCAGCTCACCTCCGACGGGCGAAGACCGCCTTGGACAGCTTGGGGAAGAGACCCAGTACTTC.

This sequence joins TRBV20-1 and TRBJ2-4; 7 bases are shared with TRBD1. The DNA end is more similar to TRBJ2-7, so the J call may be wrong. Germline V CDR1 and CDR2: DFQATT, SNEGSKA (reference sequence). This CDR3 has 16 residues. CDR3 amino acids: CSARGTPRQGPYEQYF. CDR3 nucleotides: TGCAGTGCTAGAGGTACGCCCCGACAGGGTCCCTACGAGCAGTACTTC.

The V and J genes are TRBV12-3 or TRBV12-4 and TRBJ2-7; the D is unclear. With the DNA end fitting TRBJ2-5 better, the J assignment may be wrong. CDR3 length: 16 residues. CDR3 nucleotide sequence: TGTGCCAGCAGTTTACAAGACACGCCGTCCCAAGAGACCCAGTACTTC. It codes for CASSLQDTPSQETQYF.

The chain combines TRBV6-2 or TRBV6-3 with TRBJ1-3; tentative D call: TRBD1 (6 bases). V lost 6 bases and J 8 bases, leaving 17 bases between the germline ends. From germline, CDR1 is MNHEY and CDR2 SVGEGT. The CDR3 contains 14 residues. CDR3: CASRPTGTRDTIYF. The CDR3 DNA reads TGTGCCAGCAGGCCTACAGGGACGCGAGACACCATATATTTT.

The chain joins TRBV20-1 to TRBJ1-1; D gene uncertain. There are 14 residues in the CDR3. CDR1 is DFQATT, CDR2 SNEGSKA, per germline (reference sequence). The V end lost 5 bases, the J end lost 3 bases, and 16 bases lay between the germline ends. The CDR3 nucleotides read TGCAGTGCTCTTTCGGACTCAGGAGACACTGAAGCTTTCTTT. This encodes CSALSDSGDTEAFF.

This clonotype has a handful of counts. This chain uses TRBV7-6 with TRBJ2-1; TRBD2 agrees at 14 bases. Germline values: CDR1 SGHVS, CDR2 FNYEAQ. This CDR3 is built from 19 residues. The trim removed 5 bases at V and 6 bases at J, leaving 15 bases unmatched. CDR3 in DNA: TGTGCCAGCAGCCCAGCATACAGAGGGACTAGCGGGAGTTTCAATGAGCAGTTCTTC. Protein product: CASSPAYRGTSGSFNEQFF.

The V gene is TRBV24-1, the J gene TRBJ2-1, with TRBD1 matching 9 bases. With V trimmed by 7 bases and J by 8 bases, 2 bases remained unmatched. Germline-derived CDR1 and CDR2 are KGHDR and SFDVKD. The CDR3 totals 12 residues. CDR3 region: CATRNRGHEQFF. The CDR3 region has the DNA TGTGCCACCAGAAACAGGGGGCATGAGCAGTTCTTC.

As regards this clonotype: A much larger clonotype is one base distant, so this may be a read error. The CDR3 nucleotides read TGCAGCGTAACGGACCTGTCCCGCACAGATACGCAGTATTTT. It yields the protein CSVTDLSRTDTQYF. V usage is TRBV29-1 and J usage is TRBJ2-3; D unclear. V lost 6 bases to trimming and J lost 1 base, with 14 bases between them. Germline V gene lookup returns CDR1 SQVTM and CDR2 ANQGSEA. The CDR3 runs 14 residues.

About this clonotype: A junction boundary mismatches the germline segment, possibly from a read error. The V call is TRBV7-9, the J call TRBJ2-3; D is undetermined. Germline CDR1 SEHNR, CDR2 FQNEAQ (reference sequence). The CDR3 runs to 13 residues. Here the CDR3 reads CASRLVDTDTQYF. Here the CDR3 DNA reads TGTGCCAGCCGCTTAGTGGACACAGATACGCAGTATTTT.

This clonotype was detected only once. As DNA, the CDR3 is TGTGCCAGCAGCGTAGTGGAGGTATCCTACAATGAGCAGTTCTTC. This translates into CASSVVEVSYNEQFF. The gene calls are TRBV9 and TRBJ2-1; tentative D call: TRBD2 (5 bases). Germline V gene lookup returns CDR1 SGDLS and CDR2 YYNGEE. The CDR3 runs to 15 residues. V was shortened by 0 bases and J by 1 base, with 8 bases between the two germline ends.

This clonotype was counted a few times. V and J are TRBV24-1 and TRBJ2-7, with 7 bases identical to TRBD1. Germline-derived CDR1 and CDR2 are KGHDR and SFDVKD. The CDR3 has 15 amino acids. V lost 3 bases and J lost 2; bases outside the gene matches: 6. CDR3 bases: TGTGCCACCAGTGATCCCCGGGACAGCCCCTACGAGCAGTACTTC. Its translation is CATSDPRDSPYEQYF.

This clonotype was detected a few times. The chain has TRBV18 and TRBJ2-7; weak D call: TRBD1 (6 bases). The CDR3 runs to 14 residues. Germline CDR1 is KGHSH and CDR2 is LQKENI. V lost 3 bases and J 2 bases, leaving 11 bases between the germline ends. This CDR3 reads CASSPGAQTYEQYF. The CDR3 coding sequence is TGTGCCAGCTCACCGGGGGCGCAAACCTACGAGCAGTACTTC.

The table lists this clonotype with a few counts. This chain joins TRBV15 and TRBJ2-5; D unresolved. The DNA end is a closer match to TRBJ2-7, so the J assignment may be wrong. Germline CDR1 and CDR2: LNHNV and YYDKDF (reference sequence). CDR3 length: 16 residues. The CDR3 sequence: CATSKTPTRLDHEQYF. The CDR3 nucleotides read TGTGCCACCAGCAAAACCCCGACGAGATTAGACCACGAGCAGTACTTC.

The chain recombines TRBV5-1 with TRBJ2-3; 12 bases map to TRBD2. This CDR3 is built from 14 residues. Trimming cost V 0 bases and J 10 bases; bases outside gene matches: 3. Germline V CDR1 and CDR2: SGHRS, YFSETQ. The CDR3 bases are TGCGCCAGCAGCTTGGGGACTAGCGGGGTAGCGCAGTATTTT. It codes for CASSLGTSGVAQYF.

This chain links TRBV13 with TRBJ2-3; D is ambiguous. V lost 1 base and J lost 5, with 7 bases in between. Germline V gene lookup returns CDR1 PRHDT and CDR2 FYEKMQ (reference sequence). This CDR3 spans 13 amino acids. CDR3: CASSLELGDTQYF. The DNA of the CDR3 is TGTGCCAGCAGCTTAGAGTTGGGAGATACGCAGTATTTT. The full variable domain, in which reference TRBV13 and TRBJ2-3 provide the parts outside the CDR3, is AAGVIQSPRHLIKEKRETATLKCYPIPRHDTVYWYQQGPGQDPQFLISFYEKMQSDKGSIPDRFSAQQFSDYHSELNMSSLELGDSALYFCASSLELGDTQYFGPGTRLTVL.